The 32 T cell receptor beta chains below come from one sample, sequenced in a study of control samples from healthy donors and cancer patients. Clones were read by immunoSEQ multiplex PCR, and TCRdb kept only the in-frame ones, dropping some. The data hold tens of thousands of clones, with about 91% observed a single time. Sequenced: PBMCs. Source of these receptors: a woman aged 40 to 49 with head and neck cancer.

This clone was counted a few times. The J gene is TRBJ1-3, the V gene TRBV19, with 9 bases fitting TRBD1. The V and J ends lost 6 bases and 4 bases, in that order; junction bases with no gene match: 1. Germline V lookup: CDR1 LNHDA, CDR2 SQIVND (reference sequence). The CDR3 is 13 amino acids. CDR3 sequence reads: CASRGQGGNTIYF. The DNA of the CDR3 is TGTGCCAGTAGAGGACAGGGGGGAAACACCATATATTTT.

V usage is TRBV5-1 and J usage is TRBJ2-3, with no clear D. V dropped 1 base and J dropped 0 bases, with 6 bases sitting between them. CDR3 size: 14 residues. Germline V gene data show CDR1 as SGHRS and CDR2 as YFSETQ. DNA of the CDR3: TGCGCCAGCAGCTTGAGCGTTAGCACAGATACGCAGTATTTT. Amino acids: CASSLSVSTDTQYF.

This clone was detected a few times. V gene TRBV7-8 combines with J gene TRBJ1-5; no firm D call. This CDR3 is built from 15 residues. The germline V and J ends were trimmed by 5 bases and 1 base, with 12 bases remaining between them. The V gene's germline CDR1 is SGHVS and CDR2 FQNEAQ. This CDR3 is CASSPPGGSNQPQHF. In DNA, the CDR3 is TGTGCCAGCAGCCCGCCGGGAGGAAGCAATCAGCCCCAGCATTTT.

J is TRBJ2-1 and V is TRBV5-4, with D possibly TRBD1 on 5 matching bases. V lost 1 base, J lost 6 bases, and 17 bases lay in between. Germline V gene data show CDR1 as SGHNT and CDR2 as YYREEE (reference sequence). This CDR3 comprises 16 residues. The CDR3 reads CASSLWGALAGNEQFF. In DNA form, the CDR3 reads TGTGCCAGCAGCTTGTGGGGCGCCTTAGCCGGCAATGAGCAGTTCTTC.

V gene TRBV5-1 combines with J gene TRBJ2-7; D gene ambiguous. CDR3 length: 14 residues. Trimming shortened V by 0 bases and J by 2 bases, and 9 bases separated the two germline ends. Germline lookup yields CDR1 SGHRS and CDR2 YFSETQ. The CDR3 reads CASSLVVQPYEQYF. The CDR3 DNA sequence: TGCGCCAGCAGCTTGGTGGTCCAACCCTACGAGCAGTACTTC.

The CDR3, as DNA: TGCGCCAGCAGTGTACAGAATTGGGCGAATGAGCAGTTCTTC. It specifies CASSVQNWANEQFF. The rearrangement links TRBV10-1 to TRBJ2-1, with D unresolved. Germline lookup yields CDR1 WNHNN and CDR2 SYGVQD (reference sequence). V gave up 4 bases and J gave up 7 bases, with 14 bases separating them. The CDR3 is 14 residues long.

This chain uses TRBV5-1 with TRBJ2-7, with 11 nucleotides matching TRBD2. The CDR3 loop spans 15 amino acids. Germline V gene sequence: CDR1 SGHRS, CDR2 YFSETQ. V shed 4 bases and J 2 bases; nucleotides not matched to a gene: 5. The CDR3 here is CASSPGTSGPYEQYF. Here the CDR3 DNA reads TGCGCCAGCAGCCCCGGGACTAGCGGACCCTACGAGCAGTACTTC.

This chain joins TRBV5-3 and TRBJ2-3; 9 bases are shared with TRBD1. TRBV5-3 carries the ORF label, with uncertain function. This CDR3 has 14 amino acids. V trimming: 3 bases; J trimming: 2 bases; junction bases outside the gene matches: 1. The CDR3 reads CARSWTGATDTQYF. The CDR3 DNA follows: TGTGCCAGAAGCTGGACAGGGGCCACAGATACGCAGTATTTT.

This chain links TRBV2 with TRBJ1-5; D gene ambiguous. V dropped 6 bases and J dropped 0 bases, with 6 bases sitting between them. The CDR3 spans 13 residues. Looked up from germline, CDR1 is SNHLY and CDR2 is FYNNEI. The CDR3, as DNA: TGTGCCAGCAGACGGAATAGCAATCAGCCCCAGCATTTT. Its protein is CASRRNSNQPQHF.

CDR3 residues: CATLGAEGNEQFF. The CDR3 nucleotides read TGTGCCACACTGGGGGCCGAAGGGAATGAGCAGTTCTTC. The gene calls are TRBV24-1 and TRBJ2-1, with D tentatively TRBD1 (6 bases). The V gene's germline CDR1 is KGHDR and CDR2 SFDVKD. Between the trimmed V and J ends, which lost 10 bases and 7 bases, there was a span of 16 bases. CDR3 length: 13 residues.

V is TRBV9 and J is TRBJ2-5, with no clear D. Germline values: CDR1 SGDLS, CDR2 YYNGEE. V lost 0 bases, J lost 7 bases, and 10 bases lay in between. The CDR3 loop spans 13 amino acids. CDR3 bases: TGTGCCAGCAGCGTAGAAGGGAAGGGGACCCAGTACTTC. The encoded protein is CASSVEGKGTQYF.

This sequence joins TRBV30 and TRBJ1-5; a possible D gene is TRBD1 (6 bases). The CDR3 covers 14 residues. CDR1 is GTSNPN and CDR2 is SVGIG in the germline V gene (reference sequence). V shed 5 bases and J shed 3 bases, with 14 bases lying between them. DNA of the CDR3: TGTGCCTGGGGCCGACAGGTATTCAATCAGCCCCAGCATTTT. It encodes CAWGRQVFNQPQHF.

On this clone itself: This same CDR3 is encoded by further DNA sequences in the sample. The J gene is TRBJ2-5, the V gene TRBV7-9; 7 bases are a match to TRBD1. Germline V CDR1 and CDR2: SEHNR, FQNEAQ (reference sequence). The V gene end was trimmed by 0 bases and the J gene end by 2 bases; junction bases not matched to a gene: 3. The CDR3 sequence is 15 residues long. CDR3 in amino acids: CASSLALTGQETQYF. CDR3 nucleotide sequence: TGTGCCAGCAGCTTAGCGTTGACAGGGCAAGAGACCCAGTACTTC.

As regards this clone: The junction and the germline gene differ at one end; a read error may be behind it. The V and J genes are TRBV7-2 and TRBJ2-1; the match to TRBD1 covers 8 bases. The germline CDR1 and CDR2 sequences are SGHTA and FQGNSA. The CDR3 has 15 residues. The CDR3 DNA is TGTGCCAGCACCTTAGACAGGGGCGAGGTCAATGAGCAGTTCTTC. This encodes CASTLDRGEVNEQFF.

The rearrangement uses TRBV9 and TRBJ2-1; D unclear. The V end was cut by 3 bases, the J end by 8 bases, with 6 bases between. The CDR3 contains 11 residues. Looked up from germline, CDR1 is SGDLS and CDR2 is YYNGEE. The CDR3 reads CASSESDEQFF. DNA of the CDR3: TGTGCCAGCAGCGAGTCCGATGAGCAGTTCTTC. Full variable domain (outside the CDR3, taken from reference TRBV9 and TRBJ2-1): DSGVTQTPKHLITATGQRVTLRCSPRSGDLSVYWYQQSLDQGLQFLIQYYNGEERAKGNILERFSAQQFPDLHSELNLSSLELGDSALYFCASSESDEQFFGPGTRLTVL.

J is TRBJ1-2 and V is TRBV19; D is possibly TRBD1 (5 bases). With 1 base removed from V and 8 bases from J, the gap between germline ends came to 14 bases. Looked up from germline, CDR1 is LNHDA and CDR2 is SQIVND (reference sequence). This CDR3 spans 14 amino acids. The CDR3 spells CASSIGTGLRGYTF. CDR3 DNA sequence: TGTGCCAGTAGTATAGGTACGGGGCTTCGAGGCTACACCTTC. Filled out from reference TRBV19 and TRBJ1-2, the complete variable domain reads DGGITQSPKYLFRKEGQNVTLSCEQNLNHDAMYWYRQDPGQGLRLIYYSQIVNDFQKGDIAEGYSVSREKKESFPLTVTSAQKNPTAFYLCASSIGTGLRGYTFGSGTRLTVV.

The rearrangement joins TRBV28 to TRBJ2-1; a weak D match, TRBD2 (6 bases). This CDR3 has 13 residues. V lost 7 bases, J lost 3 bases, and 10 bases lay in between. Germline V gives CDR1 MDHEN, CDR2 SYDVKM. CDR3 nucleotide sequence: TGTGCCAGCAAGGCGGACTACTACAATGAGCAGTTCTTC. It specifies CASKADYYNEQFF.

The CDR3 coding sequence is TGTGCCAGCTCCCGCGGTCGACAGGGAGGGTCTGAAGCTTTCTTT. The encoded protein is CASSRGRQGGSEAFF. This chain joins TRBV18 and TRBJ1-1; 7 bases match TRBD1. Germline trimming cut 6 bases from V and 6 bases from J; bases unmatched to any gene: 13. Germline loops: CDR1 KGHSH, CDR2 LQKENI. This CDR3 region has 15 residues.

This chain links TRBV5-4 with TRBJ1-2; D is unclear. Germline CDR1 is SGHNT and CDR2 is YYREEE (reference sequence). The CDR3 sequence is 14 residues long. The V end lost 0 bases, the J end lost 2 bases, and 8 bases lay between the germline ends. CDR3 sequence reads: CASSLGQQNYGYTF. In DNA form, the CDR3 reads TGTGCCAGCAGCTTGGGGCAGCAGAACTATGGCTACACCTTC.

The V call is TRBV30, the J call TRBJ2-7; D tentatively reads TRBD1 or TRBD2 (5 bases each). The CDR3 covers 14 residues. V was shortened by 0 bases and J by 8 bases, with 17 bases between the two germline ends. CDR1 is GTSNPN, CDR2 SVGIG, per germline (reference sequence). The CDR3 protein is CAWSVRGGKSQQYF. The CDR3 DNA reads TGTGCCTGGAGTGTACGGGGCGGAAAGTCGCAGCAGTACTTC.

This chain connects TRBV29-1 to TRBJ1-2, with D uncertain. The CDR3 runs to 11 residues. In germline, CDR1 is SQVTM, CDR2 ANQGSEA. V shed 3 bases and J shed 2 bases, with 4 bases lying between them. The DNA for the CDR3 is TGCAGCGTTGAGGGAAACTATGGCTACACCTTC. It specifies CSVEGNYGYTF.

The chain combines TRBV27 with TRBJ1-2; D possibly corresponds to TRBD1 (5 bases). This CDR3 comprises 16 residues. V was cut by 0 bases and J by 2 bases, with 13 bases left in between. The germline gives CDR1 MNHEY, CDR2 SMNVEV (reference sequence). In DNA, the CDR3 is TGTGCCAGCAGTTTATCTCGCGGGACGATCAACTATGGCTACACCTTC. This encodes CASSLSRGTINYGYTF.

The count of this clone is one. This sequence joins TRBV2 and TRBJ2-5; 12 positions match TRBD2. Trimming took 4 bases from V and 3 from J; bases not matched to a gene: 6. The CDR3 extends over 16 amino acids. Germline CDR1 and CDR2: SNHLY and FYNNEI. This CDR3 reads CASSARLAGGEETQYF. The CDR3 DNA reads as TGTGCCAGCAGTGCCCGGCTAGCGGGGGGGGAAGAGACCCAGTACTTC.

The CDR3 spells CASSQDLERGEETQYF. CDR3 sequence (DNA): TGTGCCAGCAGCCAAGATTTGGAGCGGGGGGAAGAGACCCAGTACTTC. The rearrangement links TRBV3-1 (or the pseudogene TRBV3-2) to TRBJ2-5, with TRBD2 identical over 9 bases. This CDR3 has 16 amino acids. Germline CDR1 LGHDT, CDR2 YNNKEL (reference sequence). V gave up 0 bases and J gave up 3 bases; unmatched junction bases: 5.

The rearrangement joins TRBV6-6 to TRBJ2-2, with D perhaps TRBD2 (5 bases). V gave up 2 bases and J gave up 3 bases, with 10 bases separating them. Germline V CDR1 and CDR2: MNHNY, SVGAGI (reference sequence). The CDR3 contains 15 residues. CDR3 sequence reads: CASSYPREDTGELFF. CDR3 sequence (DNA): TGTGCCAGCAGTTACCCGAGGGAAGACACCGGGGAGCTGTTTTTT.

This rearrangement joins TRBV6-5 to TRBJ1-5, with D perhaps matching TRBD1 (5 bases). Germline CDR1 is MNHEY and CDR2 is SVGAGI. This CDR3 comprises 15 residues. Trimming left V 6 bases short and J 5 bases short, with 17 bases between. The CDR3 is CASSPGSGSYQPQHF. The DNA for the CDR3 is TGTGCCAGCAGCCCCGGATCAGGGTCTTATCAGCCCCAGCATTTT.

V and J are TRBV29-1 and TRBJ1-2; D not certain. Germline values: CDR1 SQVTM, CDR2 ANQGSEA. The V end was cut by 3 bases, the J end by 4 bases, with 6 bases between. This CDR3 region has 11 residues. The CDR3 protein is CSVEISYGYTF. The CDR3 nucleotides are TGCAGCGTTGAGATCAGCTATGGCTACACCTTC.

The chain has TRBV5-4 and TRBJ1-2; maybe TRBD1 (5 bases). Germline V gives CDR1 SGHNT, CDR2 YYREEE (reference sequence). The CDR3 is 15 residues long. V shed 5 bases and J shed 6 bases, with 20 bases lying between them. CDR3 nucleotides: TGTGCCAGCAGTTCCAACCCCAACAGGAGGGATGGCTACACCTTC. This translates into CASSSNPNRRDGYTF. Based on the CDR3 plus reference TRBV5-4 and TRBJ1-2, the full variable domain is ETGVTQSPTHLIKTRGQQVTLRCSSQSGHNTVSWYQQALGQGPQFIFQYYREEENGRGNFPPRFSGLQFPNYSSELNVNALELDDSALYLCASSSNPNRRDGYTFGSGTRLTVV.

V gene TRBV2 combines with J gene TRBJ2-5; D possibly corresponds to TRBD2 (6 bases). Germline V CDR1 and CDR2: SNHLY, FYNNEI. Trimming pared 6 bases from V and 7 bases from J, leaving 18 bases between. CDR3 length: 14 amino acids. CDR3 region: CASREIRLGGTQYF. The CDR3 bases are TGTGCCAGCAGGGAAATCCGACTAGGCGGGACCCAGTACTTC.

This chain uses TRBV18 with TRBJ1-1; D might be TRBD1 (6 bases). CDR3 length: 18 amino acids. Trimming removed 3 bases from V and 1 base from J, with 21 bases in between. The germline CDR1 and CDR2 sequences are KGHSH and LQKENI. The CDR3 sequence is CASSPPGAFPWGNTEAFF. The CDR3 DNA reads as TGTGCCAGCTCACCGCCGGGGGCCTTCCCCTGGGGGAACACTGAAGCTTTCTTT.

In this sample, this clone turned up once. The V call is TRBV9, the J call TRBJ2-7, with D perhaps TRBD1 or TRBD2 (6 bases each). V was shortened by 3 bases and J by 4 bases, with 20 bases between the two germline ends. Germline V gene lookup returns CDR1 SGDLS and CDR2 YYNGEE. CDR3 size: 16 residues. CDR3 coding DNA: TGTGCCAGCAGCGCGGGGGTAGGACAGACGGTTTACGAGCAGTACTTC. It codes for CASSAGVGQTVYEQYF.

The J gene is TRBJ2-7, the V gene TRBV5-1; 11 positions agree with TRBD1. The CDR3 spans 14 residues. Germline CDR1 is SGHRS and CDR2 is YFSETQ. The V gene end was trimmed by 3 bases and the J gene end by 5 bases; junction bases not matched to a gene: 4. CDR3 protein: CASSSDRGHDEQYF. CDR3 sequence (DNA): TGCGCCAGCAGCTCGGACAGGGGGCACGACGAGCAGTACTTC. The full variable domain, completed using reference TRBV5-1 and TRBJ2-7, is KAGVTQTPRYLIKTRGQQVTLSCSPISGHRSVSWYQQTPGQGLQFLFEYFSETQRNKGNFPGRFSGRQFSNSRSEMNVSTLELGDSALYLCASSSDRGHDEQYFGPGTRLTVT.